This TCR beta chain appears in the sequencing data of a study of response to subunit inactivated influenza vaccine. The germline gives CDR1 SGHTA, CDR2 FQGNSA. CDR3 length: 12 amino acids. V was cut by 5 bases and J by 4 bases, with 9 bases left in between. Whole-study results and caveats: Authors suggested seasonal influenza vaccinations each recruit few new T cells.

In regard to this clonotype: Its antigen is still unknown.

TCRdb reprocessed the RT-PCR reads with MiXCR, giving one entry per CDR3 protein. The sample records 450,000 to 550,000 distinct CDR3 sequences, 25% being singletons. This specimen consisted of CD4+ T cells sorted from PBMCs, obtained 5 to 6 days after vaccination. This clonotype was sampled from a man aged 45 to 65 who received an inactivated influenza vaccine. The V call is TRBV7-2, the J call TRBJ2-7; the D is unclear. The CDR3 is CASSKFGYEQYF. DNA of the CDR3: TGTGCCAGCAGCAAGTTCGGTTACGAGCAGTACTTC.